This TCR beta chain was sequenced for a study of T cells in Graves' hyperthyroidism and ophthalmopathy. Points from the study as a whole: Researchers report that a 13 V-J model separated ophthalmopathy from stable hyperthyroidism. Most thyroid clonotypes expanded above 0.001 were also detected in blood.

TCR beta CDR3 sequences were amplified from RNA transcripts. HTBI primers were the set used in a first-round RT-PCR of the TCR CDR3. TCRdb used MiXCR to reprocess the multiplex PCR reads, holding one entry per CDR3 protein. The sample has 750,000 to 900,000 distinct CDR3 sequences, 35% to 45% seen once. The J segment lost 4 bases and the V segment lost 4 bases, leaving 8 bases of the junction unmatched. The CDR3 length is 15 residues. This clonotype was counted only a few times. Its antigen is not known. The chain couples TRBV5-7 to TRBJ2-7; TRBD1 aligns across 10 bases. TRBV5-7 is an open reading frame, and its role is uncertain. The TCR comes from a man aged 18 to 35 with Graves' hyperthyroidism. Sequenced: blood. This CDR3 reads CASSRRGQGRYEQYF. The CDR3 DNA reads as TGTGCCAGCAGCCGCCGGGGACAGGGGAGGTACGAGCAGTACTTC.